The rows below give T cell receptor beta chains drawn from one sample of a study of control samples from healthy donors and cancer patients. Generated by immunoSEQ multiplex PCR, the TCRdb table keeps only in-frame clones and is missing some. The table has about 100,000 clones, around 90% seen once. The sequenced sample consisted of blood. The source is a human donor in good health. The donor label of this sample is uncertain. CDR3s include the opening cysteine and the closing phenylalanine or tryptophan. D genes are given only for firm matches. Where a row states a size, it is once, few, many or the class of an expanded clone; other rows omit it.

.	TRBV2	TRBJ1-5	.	CASSEGSRDQPQHF	TGTGCCAGCAGTGAAGGCTCGCGGGATCAGCCCCAGCATTTT
TRBD1	TRBV15	TRBJ1-3	.	CATSRVFTGGSGNTIYF	TGTGCCACCAGCAGAGTCTTTACAGGGGGCTCTGGAAACACCATATATTTT
TRBD1	TRBV5-5	TRBJ2-7	.	CASSLRVGTGLYEQYF	TGTGCCAGCAGCTTGCGCGTGGGGACAGGCTTGTACGAGCAGTACTTC
.	TRBV15	TRBJ1-1	.	CATSRDKGMNTEAFF	TGTGCCACCAGCAGAGATAAGGGGATGAACACTGAAGCTTTCTTT
TRBD1	TRBV10-3	TRBJ1-1	.	CAISETGDKEAFF	TGTGCCATCAGTGAGACAGGGGACAAAGAAGCTTTCTTT
.	TRBV20-1	TRBJ2-1	.	CSASEGLSYNEQFF	TGCAGTGCTAGTGAGGGACTCTCCTACAATGAGCAGTTCTTC
TRBD1	TRBV10-3	TRBJ1-3	.	CAISERGQGNSGNTIYF	TGTGCCATCAGTGAGCGGGGACAGGGCAACTCTGGAAACACCATATATTTT
.	TRBV7-9	TRBJ1-1	.	CASSLQGLNTEAFF	TGTGCCAGCAGCTTACAGGGCTTGAACACTGAAGCTTTCTTT
.	TRBV2	TRBJ1-1	.	CASSDELWGTEAFF	TGTGCCAGCAGTGACGAGTTATGGGGCACTGAAGCTTTCTTT
TRBD1	TRBV30	TRBJ1-1	.	CAWSVGQGRTEAFF	TGTGCCTGGAGTGTTGGACAGGGTAGGACTGAAGCTTTCTTT
TRBD1	TRBV30	TRBJ1-2	few	CAWSYEGASVGYTF	TGTGCCTGGAGTTATGAGGGGGCATCAGTAGGCTACACCTTC
TRBD2	TRBV24-1	TRBJ2-5	once	CATSEVGLAGIETQYF	TGTGCCACCAGTGAGGTTGGGCTAGCGGGTATAGAGACCCAGTACTTC
.	TRBV5-4	TRBJ1-2	.	CASSLPGGPGRGYTF	TGTGCCAGCAGCTTACCAGGAGGCCCTGGGCGGGGTTACACCTTC
.	TRBV5-1	TRBJ1-2	.	CASSRDTQGGYTF	TGCGCCAGCAGCAGAGACACACAGGGAGGCTACACCTTC
.	TRBV6-4	TRBJ2-1	.	CASSRQDSSYNEQFF	TGTGCCAGCAGCCGACAGGATAGCTCCTACAATGAGCAGTTCTTC
.	TRBV7-9	TRBJ2-5	.	CASSSWDTYQETQYF	TGTGCCAGCAGCTCCTGGGACACTTACCAAGAGACCCAGTACTTC
TRBD2	TRBV6-5	TRBJ2-3	.	CAVHGGGGYTQYF	TGTGCCGTACACGGGGGGGGCGGATATACGCAGTATTTT
TRBD1	TRBV7-3	TRBJ2-1	.	CASSLRQGVRNEQFF	TGTGCCAGCAGCTTGCGACAGGGGGTAAGGAATGAGCAGTTCTTC
.	TRBV10-3	TRBJ1-1	.	CAISESGGLYTEAFF	TGTGCCATCAGTGAGTCAGGGGGTCTTTACACTGAAGCTTTCTTT
TRBD1	TRBV19	TRBJ2-5	.	CASSNRGQETQYF	TGTGCCAGTAGTAACAGGGGACAAGAGACCCAGTACTTC
.	TRBV7-2	TRBJ2-3	.	CASKGRRGPDTQYF	TGTGCCAGCAAGGGCCGGAGGGGCCCAGATACGCAGTATTTT
.	TRBV5-1	TRBJ2-2	.	CASEITGTGELFF	TGCGCCAGTGAAATTACTGGAACCGGGGAGCTGTTTTTT
.	TRBV12-3/TRBV12-4	TRBJ1-5	.	CASSRGSQPQHF	TGTGCCAGCAGTCGTGGAAGTCAGCCCCAGCATTTT
.	TRBV6-5	TRBJ1-6	once	CASSYAKVENSPLHF	TGTGCCAGCAGTTACGCTAAAGTGGAAAATTCACCCCTCCACTTT
.	TRBV24-1	TRBJ2-5	.	CATSDNTAGARETQYF	TGTGCCACCAGTGATAACACAGCAGGGGCGCGGGAGACCCAGTACTTC
TRBD1	TRBV19	TRBJ1-1	.	CASRGRDRGRTEAFF	TGTGCCAGTAGGGGACGGGACAGGGGGCGAACTGAAGCTTTCTTT
.	TRBV19	TRBJ1-3	.	CASSISTGNTIYF	TGTGCCAGTAGTATTTCAACTGGAAACACCATATATTTT
.	TRBV7-9	TRBJ2-1	once	CASSPPVGGALLNEQFF	TGTGCCAGCAGCCCCCCGGTAGGAGGGGCCTTATTGAATGAGCAGTTCTTC
TRBD1	TRBV18	TRBJ1-1	.	CASSLLGQGDTEAFF	TGTGCCAGCTCACTACTAGGGCAGGGGGACACTGAAGCTTTCTTT
.	TRBV6-6	TRBJ1-5	.	CAGQSSNQPQHF	TGTGCCGGACAGAGTAGCAATCAGCCCCAGCATTTT
.	TRBV11-2	TRBJ2-7	.	CASSFAPTRSEQYF	TGTGCCAGCAGCTTTGCCCCGACTAGATCCGAGCAGTACTTC
.	TRBV6-5	TRBJ1-2	.	CASSYGPDYGYTF	TGTGCCAGCAGTTACGGGCCGGACTATGGCTACACCTTC
.	TRBV7-9	TRBJ1-1	.	CASSLFSKDEAFF	TGTGCCAGCAGCTTATTTTCAAAAGACGAAGCTTTCTTT
TRBD1	TRBV11-2	TRBJ1-6	.	CASSYRQGYSPLHF	TGTGCCAGCAGCTACAGACAGGGTTACTCACCCCTCCACTTT
.	TRBV11-3	TRBJ1-1	.	CASSLEVGAEAFF	TGTGCCAGCAGCTTAGAAGTGGGGGCCGAAGCTTTCTTT
TRBD2	TRBV7-9	TRBJ2-2	.	CASSLAAGGLSNTGELFF	TGTGCCAGCAGCTTAGCAGCGGGGGGGCTTTCGAACACCGGGGAGCTGTTTTTT
TRBD2	TRBV30	TRBJ2-1	.	CAWRGAGGYNEQFF	TGTGCCTGGAGGGGAGCGGGGGGATACAATGAGCAGTTCTTC